Each of the 20 T cell receptor beta chains below was sequenced from the same sample in a study of shared clonotypes between healthy human individuals. Produced via immunoSEQ multiplex PCR; TCRdb's table is partial and in-frame only. The sample records about 480,000 clones, about three quarters being singletons. Sequenced input: PBMCs. The origin of the receptors is a woman aged 40 to 50 in good health. Some clones in this sample may be carry-over from other donors' samples.

The gene calls are TRBV6-7 and TRBJ2-7, with 12 bases fitting TRBD1. TRBV6-7 is designated an ORF whose function remains uncertain. This CDR3 is 16 amino acids long. The J segment lost 3 bases and the V segment lost 2 bases, leaving 5 bases of the junction unmatched. The CDR3 coding sequence is TGTGCCAGCAGTTACCCCGGGACAGGGGGCATCTACGAGCAGTACTTC. Residues: CASSYPGTGGIYEQYF.

Remarks on this clone: This sample also contains other DNA sequences that code for the same CDR3. This sequence joins TRBV5-1 and TRBJ1-5; D gene uncertain. Trimming removed 0 bases at V and 5 bases at J, with 9 bases between. Per the germline V gene, CDR1 is SGHRS and CDR2 is YFSETQ. This CDR3 region has 14 residues. The CDR3 DNA follows: TGCGCCAGCAGCTTGGACGGCAGCGATCAGCCCCAGCATTTT. This sequence encodes CASSLDGSDQPQHF.

A note on this clone: Since the CDR3 does not end with the conserved phenylalanine or tryptophan, this likely comes from a read error. It is unclear where the CDR3 begins or ends on the DNA, so no DNA is shown, and the CDR3 is as TCRdb lists it. The chain couples TRBV20-1 to TRBJ1-1; the listed D gene, TRBD1, was not tested against the DNA. Germline values: CDR1 DFQATT, CDR2 SNEGSKA (reference sequence). The CDR3 has 11 residues if both end residues are counted. The CDR3 loop is CSARDPPKGDG.

V is TRBV6-5 and J is TRBJ1-5; no clear D gene. Germline loops: CDR1 MNHEY, CDR2 SVGAGI. V lost 2 bases and J 0 bases, leaving 11 bases between the germline ends. This CDR3 spans 16 amino acids. The DNA of the CDR3 is TGTGCCAGCAGTTACGGCTCGATTTATAGCAATCAGCCCCAGCATTTT. It is translated as CASSYGSIYSNQPQHF.

The genes are TRBV5-1 and TRBJ2-7; 11 nucleotides line up with TRBD1. V lost 3 bases and J lost 5; bases outside the gene matches: 4. The CDR3 spans 14 residues. Germline values: CDR1 SGHRS, CDR2 YFSETQ. DNA for the CDR3: TGCGCCAGCAGCTACGGACAGGGGGCGGACGAGCAGTACTTC. This sequence encodes CASSYGQGADEQYF. The full variable domain, in which reference TRBV5-1 and TRBJ2-7 provide the parts outside the CDR3, is KAGVTQTPRYLIKTRGQQVTLSCSPISGHRSVSWYQQTPGQGLQFLFEYFSETQRNKGNFPGRFSGRQFSNSRSEMNVSTLELGDSALYLCASSYGQGADEQYFGPGTRLTVT.

This clone showed up just a few times. V gene TRBV7-9 combines with J gene TRBJ2-2; 9 bases are shared with TRBD1. CDR3 length: 17 amino acids. Germline CDR1 SEHNR, CDR2 FQNEAQ (reference sequence). V lost 5 bases to trimming and J lost 6 bases; unmatched junction nucleotides: 13. The CDR3 region has the DNA TGTGCCAGCAGCAACGGGACAGGGAATTCCTTCCCCGGGGAGCTGTTTTTT. Translating it yields CASSNGTGNSFPGELFF.

The V call is TRBV25-1, the J call TRBJ2-1, with D possibly matching TRBD2 (6 bases). The CDR3 length is 17 residues. V was trimmed by 4 bases and J by 5 bases, leaving 21 bases between them. Germline assignment: CDR1 MGHDK and CDR2 SYGVNS. The CDR3 bases are TGTGCCAGCAGTGCCCTGGAGGGCAGGGTGGGGAACAATGAGCAGTTCTTC. It codes for CASSALEGRVGNNEQFF.

The chain joins TRBV5-6 to TRBJ2-2; 9 bases are a match to TRBD2. Looked up from germline, CDR1 is SGHDT and CDR2 is YYEEEE. The V gene end was trimmed by 0 bases and the J gene end by 3 bases; junction bases not matched to a gene: 3. The CDR3 spans 16 residues. CDR3 loop: CASSLALAGYTGELFF. Written as DNA, the CDR3 is TGTGCCAGCAGCTTGGCCCTAGCGGGATACACCGGGGAGCTGTTTTTT.

This chain uses TRBV6-5 with TRBJ2-5; a possible D gene is TRBD1 (8 bases). CDR1 is MNHEY and CDR2 is SVGAGI in the germline V gene. The CDR3 is 15 amino acids. V was clipped by 0 bases and J by 4 bases, with 12 bases between them. CDR3 amino acids: CASSYSGGTGETQYF. CDR3 nucleotide sequence: TGTGCCAGCAGTTACTCGGGGGGGACAGGAGAGACCCAGTACTTC.

V gene TRBV13 combines with J gene TRBJ2-3, with 14 bases matching TRBD2. Trimming removed 0 bases from V and 3 bases from J; junction bases left unmatched: 20. The CDR3 consists of 23 residues. CDR1 is PRHDT and CDR2 is FYEKMQ in the germline V gene (reference sequence). CDR3 loop: CASSLGTFHFPGLAGARTDTQYF. For the CDR3, the DNA is TGTGCCAGCAGCTTAGGCACCTTCCATTTCCCGGGACTAGCGGGAGCGAGAACAGATACGCAGTATTTT.

In this sample, this clone turned up a few times. The chain uses TRBV4-3 and TRBJ2-2; D is ambiguous. V gave up 6 bases and J gave up 6 bases, with 17 bases separating them. The CDR3 contains 15 residues. Germline V gene lookup returns CDR1 LGHNA and CDR2 YSLEER. Here the CDR3 DNA reads TGCGCCAGCAGTAGAACAGCTGGTTTCCCCGGGGAGCTGTTTTTT. Its translation: CASSRTAGFPGELFF.

CDR3 residues: CAISFLGAARANYGYTF. Written as DNA, the CDR3 is TGTGCCATCAGTTTCTTGGGGGCGGCGCGTGCTAACTATGGCTACACCTTC. This chain uses TRBV10-3 with TRBJ1-2, with TRBD1 as a possible D gene (6 bases). The CDR3 is 17 residues long. V was trimmed by 5 bases and J by 0 bases, leaving 19 bases between them. Germline V gene data show CDR1 as ENHRY and CDR2 as SYGVKD.

This chain links TRBV5-1 with TRBJ2-7; 9 positions agree with TRBD1. Germline V gene lookup returns CDR1 SGHRS and CDR2 YFSETQ. The CDR3 loop spans 15 amino acids. The J segment lost 3 bases and the V segment lost 5 bases, leaving 9 bases of the junction unmatched. The CDR3 spells CASSSGQGTNYEQYF. The CDR3, as DNA: TGCGCCAGCAGTTCAGGACAGGGGACGAACTACGAGCAGTACTTC.

The rearrangement joins TRBV5-4 to TRBJ2-6; D may be TRBD2 (7 bases). CDR3 length: 15 residues. The V end was cut by 2 bases, the J end by 2 bases, with 8 bases between. Germline assignment: CDR1 SGHNT and CDR2 YYREEE (reference sequence). CDR3 nucleotide sequence: TGTGCCAGCAGCTTCGGGGGGCCTGGGGCCAACGTCCTGACTTTC. Encoded protein: CASSFGGPGANVLTF.

The rearrangement joins TRBV28 to TRBJ2-2; possibly TRBD1 for D (5 bases). Trimming left V 3 bases short and J 4 bases short, with 12 bases between. The CDR3 covers 15 residues. Germline V gene data show CDR1 as MDHEN and CDR2 as SYDVKM. The CDR3 bases are TGTGCCAGCAGTTTTCTGAGAAGGGGCACCGGGGAGCTGTTTTTT. Amino acid sequence: CASSFLRRGTGELFF.

The J gene is TRBJ1-5, the V gene TRBV19, with a weak D call TRBD1 (5 bases). V was cut by 4 bases and J by 4 bases, with 20 bases left in between. Germline CDR1 and CDR2: LNHDA and SQIVND (reference sequence). This CDR3 comprises 17 residues. CDR3 nucleotide sequence: TGTGCCAGTAGTACCCGACAGCTTAGGACGAATAATCAGCCCCAGCATTTT. Its translation: CASSTRQLRTNNQPQHF.

This clone has a single count. The chain uses TRBV7-2 and TRBJ2-7; possibly TRBD1 for D (6 bases). V dropped 3 bases and J dropped 3 bases, with 15 bases sitting between them. Germline CDR1 is SGHTA and CDR2 is FQGNSA. The CDR3 has 15 residues. CDR3 bases: TGTGCCAGCAGCTTCAGGTCAGGGGCCTTCTACGAGCAGTACTTC. This translates into CASSFRSGAFYEQYF.

The V call is TRBV13, the J call TRBJ2-5; TRBD1 aligns across 7 bases. The J call could be wrong; TRBJ2-7 is a better fit for the DNA end. Germline CDR1 and CDR2: PRHDT and FYEKMQ (reference sequence). The CDR3 spans 15 residues. The CDR3 spells CASSSAEDRSYEQYF. CDR3 bases: TGTGCCAGCAGCTCAGCGGAGGACAGGTCCTACGAGCAGTACTTC.

This chain uses TRBV4-1 with TRBJ2-7, with D unresolved. The ends were cut back, 3 bases at V and 2 bases at J, with 11 bases in the middle. The CDR3 spans 14 residues. Per the germline V gene, CDR1 is MGHRA and CDR2 is YSYEKL. CDR3 amino acids: CASSHSWTPYEQYF. The CDR3 region has the DNA TGCGCCAGCAGCCATAGCTGGACGCCCTACGAGCAGTACTTC.

This clone was counted a single time. The same CDR3 arises from other DNA sequences in this sample as well. V usage is TRBV7-3 and J usage is TRBJ2-5; tentatively, D is TRBD1 (5 bases). The CDR3 is made up of 13 amino acids. Trimming shortened V by 5 bases and J by 5 bases, and 12 bases separated the two germline ends. Per germline, CDR1 SGHTA and CDR2 FQGTGA. The chain's CDR3 is CASSPGSQETQYF. CDR3 bases: TGTGCCAGCAGCCCAGGGTCCCAGGAGACCCAGTACTTC.